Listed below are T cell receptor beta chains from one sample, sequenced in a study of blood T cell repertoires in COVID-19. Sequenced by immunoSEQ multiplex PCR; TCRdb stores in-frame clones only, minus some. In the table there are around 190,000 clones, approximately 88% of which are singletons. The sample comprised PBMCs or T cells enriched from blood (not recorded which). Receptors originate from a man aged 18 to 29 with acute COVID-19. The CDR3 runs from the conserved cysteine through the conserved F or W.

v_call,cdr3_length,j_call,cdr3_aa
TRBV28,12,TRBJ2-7,CASSLTGYEQYF
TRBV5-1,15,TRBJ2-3,CASSGGLESTDTQYF
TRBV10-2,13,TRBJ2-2,CAGLSGESGELFF
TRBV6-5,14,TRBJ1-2,CASSTGQGTYGYTF
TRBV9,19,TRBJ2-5,CASSAKIKKTSALRETQYF
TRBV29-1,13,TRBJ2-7,CSVHSGSSYEQYF
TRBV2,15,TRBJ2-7,CASSTYRPGDDEQYF
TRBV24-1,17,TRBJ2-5,CATSDLEHSGRGETQYF
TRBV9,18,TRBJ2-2,CASSVAVERVEDDGELFF
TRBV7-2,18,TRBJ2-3,CASSLVARGGGYTDTQYF
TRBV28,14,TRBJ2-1,CASSSGTRDNEQFF
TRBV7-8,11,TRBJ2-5,CASSSGETQYF
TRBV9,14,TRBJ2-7,CASSVRTGVHEQYF
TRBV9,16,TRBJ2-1,CASSSRGGSRYNEQFF
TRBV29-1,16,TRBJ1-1,CSVVGGLQYGGTEAFF
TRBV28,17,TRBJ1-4,CASSFLLLSQANEKLFF
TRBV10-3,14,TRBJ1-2,CAISEPNAGAGYTF
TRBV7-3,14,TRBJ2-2,CASSLLATTGELFF
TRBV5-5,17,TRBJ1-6,CASSWVAGTGENSPLHF
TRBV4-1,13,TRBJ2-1,CASSHVGKGEKFF
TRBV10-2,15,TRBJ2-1,CASSDMVATYNEQFF
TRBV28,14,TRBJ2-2,CASSLYSKTGELFF
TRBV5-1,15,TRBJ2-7,CASSLAVQGQGEQYF
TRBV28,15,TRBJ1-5,CASSLYPVGNQPQHF
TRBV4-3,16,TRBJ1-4,CASSQDRRGHGEKLFF